A single sample gave rise to the 29 T cell receptor beta chains below, sequenced in a study of OX40 agonist ivuxolimab in advanced cancers. Data came from immunoSEQ multiplex PCR; TCRdb stores just in-frame clones and leaves some out. The table has some 48,000 clones, around 84% seen once. The source material was CD4+ or CD8+ T cells sorted from blood, sampled in a trial of the OX40 agonist ivuxolimab. The source is an adult with an advanced solid tumor such as melanoma, head and neck, liver or kidney cancer.

This clone appeared many times. Written as DNA, the CDR3 is TGTGCCAGTAGTACGACAGTTGCTAGCTATGGCTACACCTTC. Residues: CASSTTVASYGYTF. The V call is TRBV19, the J call TRBJ1-2; TRBD1 is a possible D gene (5 bases). Germline V gene lookup returns CDR1 LNHDA and CDR2 SQIVND (reference sequence). The CDR3 extends over 14 amino acids. The V and J ends lost 4 bases and 4 bases respectively, with 13 bases between them.

In DNA, the CDR3 is TGTGCCAGCAGTTCCCCGGGGACCAACGCCGGATATGAGCAGTTCTTC. Translation: CASSSPGTNAGYEQFF. The V gene is TRBV27, the J gene TRBJ2-1, with D perhaps given as TRBD1 or TRBD2 (5 bases each). V gave up 4 bases and J gave up 8 bases, with 21 bases separating them. Germline V gives CDR1 MNHEY, CDR2 SMNVEV (reference sequence). The length of the CDR3 is 16 residues.

This clone was counted a single time. V gene TRBV5-4 combines with J gene TRBJ1-2; a weak D match, TRBD1 (5 bases). The CDR3 length is 14 residues. Trimming removed 0 bases from V and 0 bases from J, with 6 bases in between. Germline V gene sequence: CDR1 SGHNT, CDR2 YYREEE (reference sequence). This chain's CDR3 is CASSLGGPNYGYTF. CDR3 DNA sequence: TGTGCCAGCAGCTTGGGGGGACCTAACTATGGCTACACCTTC.

The chain links TRBV5-4 to TRBJ1-1, with D possibly being TRBD1 (6 bases). Trimming pared 4 bases from V and 5 bases from J, leaving 12 bases between. Germline-derived CDR1 and CDR2 are SGHNT and YYREEE (reference sequence). There are 13 residues in the CDR3. In nucleotides, the CDR3 is TGTGCCAGCAGCCGGGGGGGGGCGACTGAAGCTTTCTTT. The encoded protein is CASSRGGATEAFF.

V is TRBV6-5 and J is TRBJ2-7, with D perhaps TRBD1 or TRBD2 (6 bases each). CDR1 and CDR2 (germline): MNHEY, SVGAGI. The ends were cut back, 9 bases at V and 3 bases at J, with 18 bases in the middle. There are 14 residues in the CDR3. CDR3: CASSWGRGGYEQYF. The CDR3 DNA is TGTGCCAGTTCGTGGGGCAGGGGAGGCTACGAGCAGTACTTC.

This clone was seen a few times. The identical CDR3 is also encoded by other nucleotide sequences in the sample. The chain uses TRBV4-3 and TRBJ2-2, with TRBD2 identical over 10 bases. CDR3 length: 15 residues. Per germline, CDR1 LGHNA and CDR2 YSLEER. J gave up 6 bases and V 0 bases, and 1 base lay outside the gene matches. CDR3 sequence reads: CASSQDLAGAGELFF. As DNA, the CDR3 is TGCGCCAGCAGCCAAGACCTAGCGGGGGCCGGGGAGCTGTTTTTT.

For the CDR3, the DNA is TGTGCCAGCAGCTTAGATGGCTTCGAGCAGTTCTTC. It yields the protein CASSLDGFEQFF. The V and J genes are TRBV11-3 and TRBJ2-1; D is unclear. V lost 0 bases and J 10 bases, leaving 7 bases between the germline ends. The CDR3 spans 12 residues. The germline V gene has CDR1 SGHNT and CDR2 YENEEA.

This clone was seen once. This chain links TRBV29-1 with TRBJ2-5; 13 bases are a match to TRBD2. There are 16 residues in the CDR3. V shed 5 bases, J shed 1 base, and the junction held 7 bases outside the gene matches. The germline V gene encodes CDR1 SQVTM and CDR2 ANQGSEA. CDR3 sequence (DNA): TGCAGCGTTAGTTTGACTAGCGGGAGGCCCCAAGAGACCCAGTACTTC. Translated, it gives CSVSLTSGRPQETQYF.

The rearrangement links TRBV7-5 to TRBJ2-2; the table's D call TRBD2 went unverified against the DNA. TRBV7-5 is a documented pseudogene. The CDR3 spans 16 residues. The CDR3 sequence is CVRSFSGRSNTGELFF. The CDR3, as DNA: TGTGTCAGAAGCTTTAGCGGGAGGTCGAACACCGGGGAGCTGTTTTTT.

V and J are TRBV7-9 and TRBJ2-7, with D perhaps matching TRBD2 (6 bases). V dropped 5 bases and J dropped 4 bases, with 12 bases sitting between them. This CDR3 spans 13 amino acids. Per germline, CDR1 SEHNR and CDR2 FQNEAQ (reference sequence). CDR3: CASSTRGYYEQYF. The CDR3 coding sequence is TGTGCCAGCAGCACCCGGGGGTATTACGAGCAGTACTTC.

The table lists this clone with a count of one. This chain links TRBV15 with TRBJ2-7, with D perhaps TRBD2 (6 bases). The ends were cut back, 5 bases at V and 2 bases at J, with 10 bases in the middle. Germline V gene sequence: CDR1 LNHNV, CDR2 YYDKDF (reference sequence). The CDR3 has 13 residues. The CDR3 DNA reads TGTGCCACCAGCGGCGGGGTCACCTACGAGCAGTACTTC. The encoded protein is CATSGGVTYEQYF.

The rearrangement joins TRBV10-2 to TRBJ2-2; TRBD2 aligns across 14 bases. Germline values: CDR1 WSHSY, CDR2 SAAADI. V gave up 0 bases and J gave up 5 bases; unmatched junction bases: 2. The CDR3 length is 17 residues. CDR3 nucleotides: TGCGCCAGCAGTGAGTCCGGACTAGCGGGGGGAACCGGGGAGCTGTTTTTT. It codes for CASSESGLAGGTGELFF.

The gene calls are TRBV19 and TRBJ2-3; possibly TRBD2 for D (5 bases). Germline V gives CDR1 LNHDA, CDR2 SQIVND (reference sequence). The CDR3 spans 15 residues. Trimming shortened V by 5 bases and J by 0 bases, and 12 bases separated the two germline ends. The CDR3 sequence is CASSGEGRSTDTQYF. CDR3 nucleotides: TGTGCCAGTAGTGGGGAAGGGAGAAGCACAGATACGCAGTATTTT.

The chain recombines TRBV13 with TRBJ2-1; 8 bases are shared with TRBD1. Trimming at V came to 2 bases and at J to 6 bases, leaving 6 bases not matched to a gene. This CDR3 has 15 residues. The germline CDR1 and CDR2 sequences are PRHDT and FYEKMQ (reference sequence). The CDR3 protein is CASSLWGQAINEQFF. In DNA, the CDR3 is TGTGCCAGCAGCTTATGGGGACAGGCAATCAATGAGCAGTTCTTC. The full variable domain, its missing parts supplied by reference TRBV13 and TRBJ2-1, is AAGVIQSPRHLIKEKRETATLKCYPIPRHDTVYWYQQGPGQDPQFLISFYEKMQSDKGSIPDRFSAQQFSDYHSELNMSSLELGDSALYFCASSLWGQAINEQFFGPGTRLTVL.

The rearrangement links TRBV27 to TRBJ1-6, with 8 bases aligning to TRBD1. Germline trimming cut 6 bases from V and 14 bases from J; bases unmatched to any gene: 18. CDR3 size: 16 residues. Germline CDR1 reads MNHEY; CDR2 reads SMNVEV (reference sequence). The CDR3 reads CASSPASIDRGLALHF. The CDR3 coding sequence is TGTGCCAGCAGCCCAGCCTCTATAGACAGGGGTTTAGCCCTCCACTTT.

This clone was detected a few times. J is TRBJ2-7 and V is TRBV10-2, with a possible D match to TRBD2 (5 bases). V shed 6 bases and J shed 0 bases, with 9 bases lying between them. The CDR3 is made up of 13 amino acids. CDR1 WSHSY and CDR2 SAAADI come from the germline V gene. In DNA form, the CDR3 reads TGCGCCAGCAGACTAGACCCCTCCTACGAGCAGTACTTC. It encodes CASRLDPSYEQYF.

The chain employs TRBV2 and TRBJ2-5, with 9 bases matching TRBD2. This CDR3 is 18 amino acids long. V was clipped by 4 bases and J by 2 bases; unmatched bases: 14. From germline, CDR1 is SNHLY and CDR2 FYNNEI. The CDR3 DNA sequence: TGTGCCAGCAGTGCTGGGCGGGAGGGCGCCCAAAGGCAAGAGACCCAGTACTTC. Translated, it gives CASSAGREGAQRQETQYF.

This chain links TRBV6-5 with TRBJ2-1; no definite D call. The CDR3 totals 13 residues. V was trimmed by 7 bases and J by 4 bases, leaving 11 bases between them. The germline V gene has CDR1 MNHEY and CDR2 SVGAGI. The CDR3 DNA sequence: TGTGCCAGCAAAATAGGTCATTACAATGAGCAGTTCTTC. As protein: CASKIGHYNEQFF.

This clone appeared a single time. The chain has TRBV7-3 and TRBJ1-2, with D unclear. The V end lost 4 bases, the J end lost 8 bases, and 14 bases lay between the germline ends. This CDR3 contains 13 residues. Germline V gives CDR1 SGHTA, CDR2 FQGTGA. CDR3: CASSSEAGSGYTF. CDR3 nucleotides: TGTGCCAGCAGCTCGGAGGCAGGATCAGGCTACACCTTC.

The chain links TRBV19 to TRBJ2-3; 7 bases fit TRBD1. Losses at the gene ends were 7 bases for V and 1 base for J; bases not matched to a gene: 5. This CDR3 has 14 residues. Germline loops: CDR1 LNHDA, CDR2 SQIVND (reference sequence). CDR3 in amino acids: CASMRGPGTDTQYF. CDR3 in DNA: TGTGCCAGTATGAGGGGGCCGGGCACAGATACGCAGTATTTT. The full variable domain, in which reference TRBV19 and TRBJ2-3 provide the parts outside the CDR3, is DGGITQSPKYLFRKEGQNVTLSCEQNLNHDAMYWYRQDPGQGLRLIYYSQIVNDFQKGDIAEGYSVSREKKESFPLTVTSAQKNPTAFYLCASMRGPGTDTQYFGPGTRLTVL.

The chain joins TRBV7-6 to TRBJ2-1, with TRBD1 matching over 12 bases. Germline CDR1 reads SGHVS; CDR2 reads FNYEAQ. V shed 3 bases, J shed 8 bases, and the junction held 2 bases outside the gene matches. The CDR3 sequence is 14 residues long. In nucleotides, the CDR3 is TGTGCCAGCAGCTTGGGACAGGGGGCATATGAGCAGTTCTTC. The encoded protein is CASSLGQGAYEQFF.

The chain combines TRBV4-1 with TRBJ1-1; TRBD1 matches at 10 bases. CDR1 MGHRA and CDR2 YSYEKL come from the germline V gene. The CDR3 totals 15 residues. The trim removed 2 bases at V and 5 bases at J, leaving 5 bases unmatched. In nucleotides, the CDR3 is TGCGCCAGCAGCCAAAGCCGGACAGGGGGGACTGAAGCTTTCTTT. Translation: CASSQSRTGGTEAFF.

The V call is TRBV7-9, the J call TRBJ2-5; possible D gene TRBD1, 5 bases. The germline V gene encodes CDR1 SEHNR and CDR2 FQNEAQ (reference sequence). CDR3 length: 14 amino acids. Trimming pared 2 bases from V and 3 bases from J, leaving 10 bases between. The CDR3 here is CASSLFDREETQYF. The CDR3 coding sequence is TGTGCCAGCAGCTTATTCGACAGAGAAGAGACCCAGTACTTC.

This chain connects TRBV5-4 to TRBJ1-2; D is perhaps TRBD1 (5 bases). V lost 7 bases and J 8 bases, leaving 18 bases between the germline ends. CDR1 SGHNT and CDR2 YYREEE come from the germline V gene (reference sequence). The CDR3 covers 13 residues. The CDR3: CASATGTARGYTF. The CDR3 region has the DNA TGTGCCAGCGCAACTGGGACCGCGCGAGGCTACACCTTC.

This clone was seen just once. The gene calls are TRBV4-3 and TRBJ2-7; D uncertain. The V end lost 1 base, the J end lost 2 bases, and 12 bases lay between the germline ends. CDR1 and CDR2 from the germline V gene are LGHNA and YSLEER. This CDR3 has 15 residues. CDR3 DNA: TGCGCCAGCAGCCAAGGTCGGGCACCTACCTACGAGCAGTACTTC. The encoded protein is CASSQGRAPTYEQYF.

J is TRBJ2-7 and V is TRBV2, with unresolved D. The CDR3 consists of 15 residues. Trimming stripped 0 bases from V and 2 bases from J, with 11 bases between. The germline CDR1 and CDR2 sequences are SNHLY and FYNNEI. In nucleotides, the CDR3 is TGTGCCAGCAGTGAAGCGTTGGCCAAAGCCTACGAGCAGTACTTC. It is translated as CASSEALAKAYEQYF.

This clone showed up just once. The genes are TRBV19 and TRBJ2-3; 8 bases fit TRBD2. J gave up 3 bases and V 6 bases, and 14 bases lay outside the gene matches. The CDR3 has 17 residues. Germline CDR1 and CDR2: LNHDA and SQIVND (reference sequence). CDR3 sequence: CASRPQGLVISTDTQYF. The DNA for the CDR3 is TGTGCCAGTAGGCCCCAGGGACTAGTCATAAGTACAGATACGCAGTATTTT.

The chain combines TRBV9 with TRBJ2-7, with TRBD1 identical over 7 bases. The CDR3 consists of 14 residues. CDR1 and CDR2 (germline): SGDLS, YYNGEE. V trimming: 0 bases; J trimming: 3 bases; junction bases outside the gene matches: 3. In DNA form, the CDR3 reads TGTGCCAGCAGCGTAGCGGCAGGGGGCTACGAGCAGTACTTC. Translating gives CASSVAAGGYEQYF.

In this sample, this clone turned up a few times. The rearrangement links TRBV5-4 to TRBJ1-2; tentative D call: TRBD1 (5 bases). V lost 0 bases and J lost 8, with 11 bases in between. This CDR3 spans 13 amino acids. The germline V gene encodes CDR1 SGHNT and CDR2 YYREEE (reference sequence). CDR3 DNA sequence: TGTGCCAGCAGCTTGGGTGGAGGGGCGGGCTACACCTTC. Amino acids: CASSLGGGAGYTF.